This TCR beta chain emerged from a study of cytomegalovirus exposure and HLA in healthy donors. Study observations and caveats: Analysis performed later found 16,951 TCR beta sequences associated with HLA alleles at 0.05 false discovery rate.

The CDR3 is 15 residues long. In germline, CDR1 is SGHVS, CDR2 FQNEAQ. V lost 5 bases and J 1 base, leaving 15 bases between the germline ends. Despite likely unrecorded immune exposures, the donors were nominally healthy at the time of sampling. Points on this clone: Its cognate antigen is unknown.

PCR used 60 Vbeta primers and 13 Jbeta primers. Generated by immunoSEQ multiplex PCR, the TCRdb table keeps only in-frame clones and is missing some. The sample lists over 150,000 clones, approximately 79% seen once, with 1.5% to 2% in the top ten. This chain links TRBV7-8 with TRBJ2-7, with a possible D match to TRBD1 (6 bases). This receptor was obtained from a woman under 30 in good health and CMV-seronegative. The sample comprised PBMCs. The CDR3 reads CASSPRTAPSYEQYF. In DNA form, the CDR3 reads TGTGCCAGCAGCCCCCGGACAGCTCCATCCTACGAGCAGTACTTC.